The T cell receptor beta chain under discussion was sequenced for a study of chemoradiotherapy in HPV16-positive cancers. Turning to the study itself: A couple of HPV16-positive patients' cells yielded candidate HPV-specific clones and common motifs.

The CDR3 totals 13 residues. Germline V CDR1 and CDR2: SGHVS, FQNEAQ. The V gene lost 2 bases and the J gene lost 9 bases, with 11 bases spanning the gap. About this clone: Its antigen remains unidentified.

Findings of the study overall: Better recurrence-free survival went with HPV-responsive T-cell expansion in HPV16-positive patients.

Sequencing used immunoSEQ multiplex PCR; TCRdb keeps in-frame clones, though not all of them. Here the sample spans a few thousand clones, about 90% being singletons. This rearrangement joins TRBV7-8 to TRBJ2-1; maybe TRBD2 (7 bases). This TCR was sampled from a human donor with HPV-associated anogenital cancer. The input for sequencing was blood, taken from a patient who underwent chemoradiotherapy. The CDR3 DNA reads as TGTGCCAGCAGCTTAAACAGGGAGGGTGAGCAGTTCTTC. The encoded protein is CASSLNREGEQFF.